This is a list of T cell receptor beta chains from one sample in a study of OX40 agonist ivuxolimab in advanced cancers. The method was immunoSEQ multiplex PCR; TCRdb's version includes in-frame clones alone and lacks a portion of them. Of under 200,000 clones detected, roughly 94% appear once; the ten largest clones hold around 0.31%. The specimen comprised CD4+ or CD8+ T cells sorted from blood, sampled in a trial of the OX40 agonist ivuxolimab. The receptors were gathered from an adult with an advanced solid tumor such as melanoma, head and neck, liver or kidney cancer. Both conserved end residues are part of each CDR3. D genes are given only for firm matches.

d_call	v_call	j_call	cdr3_aa
.	TRBV4-3	TRBJ1-3	CASSQETRNTIYF
.	TRBV27	TRBJ2-5	CASSQRAQETQYF
.	TRBV18	TRBJ1-6	CASSPRNAGTNSPLHF
.	TRBV7-6	TRBJ2-2	CASSPGAGELFF
.	TRBV30	TRBJ2-2	CAWTQGSGELFF
TRBD2	TRBV7-3	TRBJ2-7	CASSPQGAGAWEQYF
TRBD2	TRBV9	TRBJ2-1	CASSVGLAGSSYNEQFF
.	TRBV11-3	TRBJ1-1	CASSSPGRGPTEAFF
.	TRBV14	TRBJ1-2	CASSQGGLGGYTF
TRBD2	TRBV5-1	TRBJ2-3	CASSLVAGATDTQYF
TRBD2	TRBV6-6	TRBJ2-3	CASSSGLDADTQYF
TRBD2	TRBV5-6	TRBJ2-1	CASSLRTSGGAPEQFF
.	TRBV25-1	TRBJ2-7	CASSEVGGLSYEQYF
TRBD1	TRBV27	TRBJ1-2	CASRRTGRGYTF
.	TRBV27	TRBJ2-1	CASTSNGARNEQFF
.	TRBV6-6	TRBJ2-1	CASSIGQTNEQFF
TRBD1	TRBV7-2	TRBJ1-5	CASSLDRAQPQHF
TRBD1	TRBV6-1	TRBJ2-5	CASSEGSGQGMETQYF
.	TRBV2	TRBJ1-3	CASSGQVRIGNTIYF
TRBD2	TRBV6-1	TRBJ2-1	CASSGRPSGGSNEQFF
.	TRBV27	TRBJ1-1	CASSFLTSLPNTEAFF
TRBD1	TRBV7-9	TRBJ1-4	CASSPRGGSNEKLFF
TRBD2	TRBV6-5	TRBJ2-7	CASRLTSGRGYEQYF
TRBD1	TRBV9	TRBJ1-6	CASSPLGGTGRSPLHF
.	TRBV2	TRBJ1-5	CAIGPTPNQPQHF